The 12 T cell receptor beta chains presented below share a single source sample, sequenced in a study of CD8+ T cells in alopecia areata. Specified treatment: oral pan-JAK inhibitor, 5-10 mg twice daily. The authors extracted RNA and reverse transcribed it into cDNA as the sequencing template. The data were produced by immunoSEQ multiplex PCR, yet TCRdb's version contains in-frame clones alone and is incomplete. The sample shows over 150,000 clones, 40% to 65% of them seen only once. The source material was CD8+ T cells sorted from blood, sampled at week 24, from a patient treated with tofacitinib. These receptor sequences come from a human donor with alopecia areata.

This clone was picked up a small number of times. The chain uses TRBV11-2 and TRBJ2-7; possibly TRBD1 or TRBD2 for D (5 bases each). CDR1 SGHAT and CDR2 FQNNGV come from the germline V gene. The CDR3 has 15 residues. V shed 3 bases and J shed 7 bases, with 19 bases lying between them. Here the CDR3 reads CASSFRAGDGREQYF. The CDR3 region has the DNA TGTGCCAGCAGCTTTAGAGCTGGGGACGGCCGAGAGCAGTACTTC.

This clone was seen a handful of times. In the same sample, other DNA sequences code for this CDR3. The gene calls are TRBV4-3 and TRBJ2-1, with D perhaps TRBD2 (7 bases). Germline V gene sequence: CDR1 LGHNA, CDR2 YSLEER. The CDR3 contains 16 residues. Trimming took 0 bases from V and 4 from J, leaving 13 bases between them. CDR3 residues: CASSQDRGGTYNEQFF. The CDR3 DNA follows: TGCGCCAGCAGCCAAGATAGGGGGGGGACGTACAATGAGCAGTTCTTC.

This clone came up a few times. The V gene is TRBV28, the J gene TRBJ1-1; 7 bases fit TRBD1. CDR3 length equals 16 residues. Germline V gene sequence: CDR1 MDHEN, CDR2 SYDVKM. V lost 6 bases, J lost 7 bases, and 17 bases stayed unmatched. In DNA, the CDR3 is TGTGCCAGCAGCTTCAATCCGTACAGGGGATTTGATGAAGCTTTCTTT. It codes for CASSFNPYRGFDEAFF.

The chain links TRBV2 to TRBJ2-7; D gene ambiguous. The V and J ends lost 10 bases and 0 bases respectively, with 16 bases between them. CDR3 size: 14 residues. Germline CDR1 and CDR2: SNHLY and FYNNEI. In nucleotides, the CDR3 is TGTGCCACCGCGTTGAAGGTTCACTCCTACGAGCAGTACTTC. Its translation is CATALKVHSYEQYF.

This clone was observed a few times. The genes are TRBV13 and TRBJ1-1; D unclear. The CDR3 is 14 amino acids. Germline-derived CDR1 and CDR2 are PRHDT and FYEKMQ (reference sequence). Trimming cost V 0 bases and J 4 bases, with 9 bases left between them. CDR3: CASSLGGLGTEAFF. The CDR3 DNA reads TGTGCCAGCAGCTTAGGCGGGTTGGGCACTGAAGCTTTCTTT.

This clone was seen a handful of times. The chain employs TRBV27 and TRBJ1-6, with TRBD1 matching over 7 bases. The junction had 1 base not matched to a gene; V was cut back by 5 bases and J by 3 bases. The CDR3 loop spans 14 amino acids. The germline V gene encodes CDR1 MNHEY and CDR2 SMNVEV (reference sequence). The CDR3 loop is CASSDRVYNSPLHF. The CDR3 nucleotides read TGTGCCAGCAGTGACAGGGTCTATAATTCACCCCTCCACTTT.

This clone was picked up one time. The chain carries TRBV30 and TRBJ1-4, with D perhaps TRBD1 (6 bases). Trimming removed 0 bases from V and 6 bases from J, with 14 bases in between. Germline loops: CDR1 GTSNPN, CDR2 SVGIG (reference sequence). The CDR3 contains 15 residues. CDR3: CAWSVLREGDEKLFF. The DNA of the CDR3 is TGTGCCTGGAGTGTTCTCAGGGAGGGGGATGAAAAACTGTTTTTT.

V gene TRBV30 combines with J gene TRBJ1-2; D uncertain. The CDR3 consists of 15 residues. Per the germline V gene, CDR1 is GTSNPN and CDR2 is SVGIG (reference sequence). Trimming removed 7 bases from V and 3 bases from J, with 21 bases in between. CDR3 sequence reads: CAFMGQASIYYGYTF. The CDR3 nucleotides read TGTGCCTTTATGGGTCAGGCAAGCATATACTATGGCTACACCTTC.

The CDR3 region is CASSSNYGYTF. DNA of the CDR3: TGTGCCAGTTCGTCTAACTATGGCTACACCTTC. The genes are TRBV19 and TRBJ1-2; D is uncertain. The CDR3 has 11 residues. Trimming stripped 8 bases from V and 0 bases from J, with 4 bases between. Germline values: CDR1 LNHDA, CDR2 SQIVND (reference sequence).

The sample holds a few counts of this clone. V and J are TRBV5-1 and TRBJ2-2, with D tentatively TRBD1 (5 bases). With 0 bases removed from V and 3 bases from J, the gap between germline ends came to 6 bases. The V gene's germline CDR1 is SGHRS and CDR2 YFSETQ. This CDR3 has 14 amino acids. The CDR3 nucleotides read TGCGCCAGCAGCTTGGTACAGGACACCGGGGAGCTGTTTTTT. Protein product: CASSLVQDTGELFF.

This chain uses TRBV30 with TRBJ1-1, with D unresolved. V dropped 2 bases and J dropped 8 bases, with 15 bases sitting between them. Germline CDR1 reads GTSNPN; CDR2 reads SVGIG (reference sequence). This CDR3 has 13 amino acids. This chain's CDR3 is CAWSRGQVLEAFF. The CDR3 DNA reads TGTGCCTGGAGTCGCGGGCAGGTACTAGAAGCTTTCTTT.

This clone came up a few times. The J gene is TRBJ1-5, the V gene TRBV4-3; D remains ambiguous. V was trimmed by 0 bases and J by 0 bases, leaving 6 bases between them. Looked up from germline, CDR1 is LGHNA and CDR2 is YSLEER. This CDR3 is 15 amino acids long. The CDR3 spells CASSQDRYSNQPQHF. CDR3 in DNA: TGCGCCAGCAGCCAAGACCGGTATAGCAATCAGCCCCAGCATTTT.